This TCR beta chain stems from a study of vaccination and CD4 T cells after COVID-19. Stated treatment: approximately nine-day PBMC culture with coronavirus spike peptide pools or control peptides (ViraFEST assay). Broader study findings: Median SARS-CoV-2-reactive clonotype numbers went from around 20 to 38; this increase was not significant.

This CDR3 contains 14 residues. V lost 5 bases and J lost 3, with 15 bases in between. The germline gives CDR1 DFQATT, CDR2 SNEGSKA (reference sequence). This clonotype turned up a few times. Its antigen is as yet unknown. Sequencing of cultured CD4+ T cell DNA used the Oncomine TCR Beta short-read assay. TCRdb used MiXCR to reprocess the PCR reads, holding one entry per CDR3 protein. The table lists roughly 15,000 distinct CDR3 sequences, more than 45% of them singletons. The sample comprised CD4+ T cells from blood, cultured in vitro. The rearrangement joins TRBV20-1 to TRBJ2-3; D assignment may be TRBD1 or TRBD2 (6 bases each). This TCR derives from a human donor who had recovered from COVID-19. This CDR3 reads CSAPLGGGTDTQYF. DNA of the CDR3: TGCAGTGCTCCACTGGGGGGCGGGACAGATACGCAGTATTTT.